What follows describes a single T cell receptor beta chain. Its cognate antigen is unknown. The data are from a study of cytomegalovirus exposure and HLA in healthy donors. PCR involved 60 Vbeta and 13 Jbeta primers. Data came from immunoSEQ multiplex PCR; TCRdb stores just in-frame clones and leaves some out. Of under 200,000 clones in the sample, about three quarters were seen once. J was trimmed by 5 bases and V by 7 bases; bases with no gene match: 8. The CDR3 runs 14 residues. Germline values: CDR1 SGHTA, CDR2 FQGNSA. Findings of the study overall: Listed as cytomegalovirus-associated were 150 or so TCR beta chains. The CMV antigen specificity of three CMV-associated chains was confirmed through in vitro analysis. Later analysis suggested most CMV-associated TCR beta chains were HLA-restricted. A later analysis associated 15,000 to 20,000 TCR beta sequences with HLA alleles at a 0.05 false discovery rate.

Material: PBMCs. The sequence was collected from a woman aged 25 to 45 in good health and CMV-seronegative. The rearrangement links TRBV7-2 to TRBJ1-5; 7 nucleotides line up with TRBD1. CDR3 sequence: CASKTGSSDQPQHF. CDR3 in DNA: TGTGCCAGCAAGACAGGGTCCTCCGATCAGCCCCAGCATTTT.